This paragraph covers one T cell receptor beta chain sequence. Its target is unknown. RNA, once extracted, was reverse transcribed into cDNA for use as the sequencing template. Some clones are missing from TCRdb's copy, which holds only in-frame ones; the method was immunoSEQ multiplex PCR. The repertoire includes 150,000 to 200,000 clones, 67% of them detected once, and approximately 10% sits in the top ten. The source of the sample is a study of CD8+ T cells in alopecia areata. Overall study context: The drug, oral tofacitinib, was given to treated patients at 5 to 10 mg twice daily. Tofacitinib therapy took 6 to 18 months; 6 months off drug came after.

The study, taken as a whole, reports: Whereas mice showed it more clearly, TCR sharing across patients was murkier, possibly because of HLA.

Germline-derived CDR1 and CDR2 are SGHVS and FNYEAQ. The CDR3 is made up of 15 amino acids. The junction had 7 bases not matched to a gene; V was cut back by 5 bases and J by 0 bases. In alopecia areata patients, both lesional scalp punch biopsies and peripheral blood were collected. This sequence was found in a human donor with alopecia areata. This chain connects TRBV7-6 to TRBJ2-7, with TRBD1 matching 7 bases. Sequencing used CD8+ T cells sorted from blood, obtained at week 0. CDR3 amino acids: CASSPRTGPSYEQYF. The DNA of the CDR3 is TGTGCCAGCAGCCCAAGGACAGGACCCTCCTACGAGCAGTACTTC.